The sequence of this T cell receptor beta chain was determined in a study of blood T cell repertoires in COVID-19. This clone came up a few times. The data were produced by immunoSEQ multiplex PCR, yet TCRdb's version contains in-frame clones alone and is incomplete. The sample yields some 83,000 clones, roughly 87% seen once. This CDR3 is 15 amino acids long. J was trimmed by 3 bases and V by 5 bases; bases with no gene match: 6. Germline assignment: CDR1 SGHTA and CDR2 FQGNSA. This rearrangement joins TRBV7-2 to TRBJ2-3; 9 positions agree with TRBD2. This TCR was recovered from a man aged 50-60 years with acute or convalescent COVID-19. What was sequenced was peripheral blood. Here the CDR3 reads CASSPWTSATDTQYF. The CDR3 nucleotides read TGTGCCAGCAGCCCATGGACTAGCGCGACAGATACGCAGTATTTT.